Listed below are T cell receptor beta chains from one sample, sequenced in a study of shared clonotypes between healthy human individuals. Repertoires were generated with immunoSEQ multiplex PCR, while TCRdb's copy carries only in-frame clones and drops some. The table has a few million clones, approximately 94% seen once. Input material: naive CD4+ T cells sorted from blood. These receptors were taken from a man between 18 and 29 years old in good health. CDR3s include the opening cysteine and the closing phenylalanine or tryptophan. The D gene is left open where the match is weak. For some rows the clone size is stated as once, few or many, or as a class when expanded; others skip it.

>-|TRBJ2-5|once|TRBV20-1
TGCAGTGCTAGATGGGTTGAGACCCAGTACTTC
CSARWVETQYF
>-|TRBJ1-1|-|TRBV5-1
TGCGCCAGCAGCTTGGCCAGGGAGGGCACTGAAGCTTTCTTT
CASSLAREGTEAFF
>-|TRBJ1-2|-|TRBV5-5
TGTGCCAGCAGCTTGGGTCCGGGGGAAATCTATGGCTACACCTTC
CASSLGPGEIYGYTF
>-|TRBJ2-5|-|TRBV2
TGTGCCAGCAAAGGAGGAGGAGAGACCCAGTACTTC
CASKGGGETQYF
>-|TRBJ2-3|-|TRBV27
TGTGCCAGCAGTAGGGACGCTATCACAGATACGCAGTATTTT
CASSRDAITDTQYF
>-|TRBJ1-3|-|TRBV28
TGTGCCAGCAGTTTGTTGACGACAGGACACATTGGAAACACCATATATTTT
CASSLLTTGHIGNTIYF
>TRBD2|TRBJ2-7|-|TRBV6-6
TGTGCCAGCAGTACGGGACTAGCGGGGAACGAGCAGTACTTC
CASSTGLAGNEQYF
>-|TRBJ2-7|-|TRBV6-1
TGTGCCAGCAGTGTTAGAGACCACTACGAGCAGTACTTC
CASSVRDHYEQYF
>TRBD1|TRBJ1-2|-|TRBV25-1
TGTGCCAGCAGTGAAAATACAGGGGCTAACTATGGCTACACCTTC
CASSENTGANYGYTF
>TRBD1|TRBJ1-1|-|TRBV9
TGTGCCAGCAGCCCCGACAGGGGGCCGTTGTTGAACACTGAAGCTTTCTTT
CASSPDRGPLLNTEAFF
>TRBD1|TRBJ2-7|-|TRBV28
TGTGCCAGCAATAGACAGGGGGCTAGCGAGCAGTACTTC
CASNRQGASEQYF
>TRBD1|TRBJ1-6|-|TRBV7-2
TGTGCCAGCAGCTTAGGACAGGGGAGTTCACCCCTCCACTTT
CASSLGQGSSPLHF
>-|TRBJ2-2|-|TRBV5-6
TGTGCCAGCAGCTCCCTTGAGGTCTGGGGGACCACCGGGGAGCTGTTTTTT
CASSSLEVWGTTGELFF
>-|TRBJ2-7|-|TRBV11-2
TGTGCCAGCAGCTCCACGAGCTCCTACGAGCAGTACTTC
CASSSTSSYEQYF
>TRBD1|TRBJ2-3|-|TRBV27
TGTGCCAGCAGTTCGCGACAGGGCTCAGATACGCAGTATTTT
CASSSRQGSDTQYF
>-|TRBJ1-2|-|TRBV7-9
TGTGCCAGCAGCTTAGCGCCAGTAGCTAACTATGGCTACACCTTC
CASSLAPVANYGYTF
>TRBD1|TRBJ2-1|-|TRBV5-1
TGCGCCAGCTTCCCTAACCCGACAGGGGTCAATGAGCAGTTCTTC
CASFPNPTGVNEQFF
>TRBD1|TRBJ2-3|-|TRBV4-1
TGCGCCAGCAGCCAAGAGGGGACAGGGTACGGCACAGATACGCAGTATTTT
CASSQEGTGYGTDTQYF
>TRBD2|TRBJ2-1|-|TRBV19
TGTGCCAGTAGTATAGGAAGGACTAGCGGGAAGTTCTTC
CASSIGRTSGKFF
>TRBD2|TRBJ2-1|-|TRBV7-4
TGTGCCAGCAGCGACCGTCCCCGAACTAGCGGGAGAATCTCCTACAATGAGCAGTTCTTC
CASSDRPRTSGRISYNEQFF
>-|TRBJ1-1|-|TRBV5-6
TGTGCCAGCAGCTCGCCGCATTTTCCTGAAGCTTTCTTT
CASSSPHFPEAFF
>-|TRBJ2-6|-|TRBV10-1
TGCGCCAGCAGTGAGGGGAGCTCTGGGGCCAACGTCCTGACTTTC
CASSEGSSGANVLTF